Detailed here is one T cell receptor (beta chain). This sample was taken from a study of CD8 T cells in Susac syndrome. RNA amounts of roughly 0.45 to 1 ug underwent reverse transcription with random hexamers. Amplification of TCR beta CDR3 used immunoSEQ multiplex PCR across 54 Vbeta and 13 Jbeta. MiXCR, run by TCRdb on the immunoSEQ multiplex PCR reads, gives a single entry per CDR3 protein. The table has 100,000 or so distinct CDR3 sequences, roughly 90% seen once; the top ten hold 0.12%. Trimming removed 6 bases at V and 1 base at J, with 10 bases between. CDR3 length: 13 amino acids. Germline CDR1 and CDR2: SQVTM and ANQGSEA.

This clonotype was sampled from a human donor in good health. The chain employs TRBV29-1 and TRBJ2-1, with D unclear. The sequenced material came from CD8+ T cells from PBMCs. CDR3 in DNA: TGCAGCGTGAAGTCGATTTCCTACAATGAGCAGTTCTTC. This encodes CSVKSISYNEQFF.